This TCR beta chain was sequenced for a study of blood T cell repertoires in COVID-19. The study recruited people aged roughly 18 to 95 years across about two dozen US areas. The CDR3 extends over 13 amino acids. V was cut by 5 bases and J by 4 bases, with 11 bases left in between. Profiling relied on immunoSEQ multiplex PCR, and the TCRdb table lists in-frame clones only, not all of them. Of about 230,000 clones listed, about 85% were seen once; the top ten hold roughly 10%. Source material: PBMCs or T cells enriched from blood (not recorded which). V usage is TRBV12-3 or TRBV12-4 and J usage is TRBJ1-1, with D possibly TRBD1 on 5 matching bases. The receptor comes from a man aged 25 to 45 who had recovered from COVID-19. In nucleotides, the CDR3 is TGTGCCAGCAGTGTACAAAGGGGCACTGAAGCTTTCTTT. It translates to CASSVQRGTEAFF.